The source of this T cell receptor (beta chain) is a study of blood T cell repertoires in COVID-19. Per the study methods: Reference gene primer amplification gave estimated nucleated cell counts. TCRdb's table, derived via immunoSEQ multiplex PCR, lists solely in-frame clones and lacks some. V and J calls and clone size come straight from that table; D and trimming were deduced from the DNA. The sample lists 18,000 or so clones, about nine tenths occurring once. With 0 bases clipped from V and 4 bases from J, the junction kept 12 bases outside the gene matches. In germline, CDR1 is SGHDT, CDR2 YYEEEE. This CDR3 is built from 18 residues.

The chain has TRBV5-6 and TRBJ2-2; 7 bases match TRBD2. The sample consisted of peripheral blood. The sequence came from a human donor in a cohort sampled during active COVID-19. This CDR3 is CASSLGLRGLAVTGELFF. Here the CDR3 DNA reads TGTGCCAGCAGCTTGGGGCTTCGCGGGCTAGCGGTCACCGGGGAGCTGTTTTTT.